This T cell receptor beta chain emerged from a study of blood T cell repertoires in COVID-19. Study-level background: The study drew acute and convalescent COVID-19 samples from the United States, Italy and Spain.

In the authors' workflow: How many nucleated cells were present was estimated from reference gene primer amplification. TCRdb keeps only in-frame clones here, not all; method: immunoSEQ multiplex PCR. That table supplies the V and J calls and clone size; D and trimming were determined from the DNA. Altogether 100,000 to 150,000 clones are present, around nine tenths being singletons, with the ten largest covering about an eighth. V lost 4 bases, J lost 2 bases, and 6 bases lay in between. This CDR3 region has 12 residues. Germline CDR1 is MDHEN and CDR2 is SYDVKM. This TCR came from a woman aged 70 to 79 with COVID-19, enrolled during active disease. The sample comprised peripheral blood. This chain joins TRBV28 and TRBJ2-7, with D possibly TRBD2 on 5 matching bases. The CDR3 sequence: CASSYGTYEQYF. DNA for the CDR3: TGTGCCAGCAGTTACGGGACCTACGAGCAGTACTTC.